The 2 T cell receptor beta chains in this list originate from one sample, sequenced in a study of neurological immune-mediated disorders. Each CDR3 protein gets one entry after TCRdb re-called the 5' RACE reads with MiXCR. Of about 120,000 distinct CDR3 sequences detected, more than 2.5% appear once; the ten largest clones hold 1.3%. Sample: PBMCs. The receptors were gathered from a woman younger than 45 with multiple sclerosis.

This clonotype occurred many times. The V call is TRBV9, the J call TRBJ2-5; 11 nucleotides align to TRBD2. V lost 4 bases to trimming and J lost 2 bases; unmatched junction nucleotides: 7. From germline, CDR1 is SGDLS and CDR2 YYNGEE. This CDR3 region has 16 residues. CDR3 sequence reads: CASSPRLAGQQETQYF. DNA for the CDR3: TGTGCCAGCAGCCCCCGACTAGCGGGACAACAAGAGACCCAGTACTTC.

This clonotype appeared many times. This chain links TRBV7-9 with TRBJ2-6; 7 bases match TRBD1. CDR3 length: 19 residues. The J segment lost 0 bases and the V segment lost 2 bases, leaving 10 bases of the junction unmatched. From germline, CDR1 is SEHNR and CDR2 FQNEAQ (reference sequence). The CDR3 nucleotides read TGTGCCAGCAGCTTAACTCTAAGACAGGGACCCTCTGGGGCCAACGTCCTGACTTTC. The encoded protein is CASSLTLRQGPSGANVLTF.